The 5 T cell receptor beta chains listed next were all sequenced from one sample in a study of technical replicates of blood from a few donors. Some clones are missing from TCRdb's copy, which holds only in-frame ones; the method was immunoSEQ multiplex PCR. The sample contains over 65,000 clones, over 85% of which appear only once. The sample comprised T cells isolated from PBMCs. The receptors were sampled from a human donor in good health.

V and J are TRBV5-1 and TRBJ2-1; TRBD1 aligns across 8 bases. V was pared by 4 bases and J by 8 bases, with 11 bases of the junction left unmatched. This CDR3 region has 15 residues. Germline V gene data show CDR1 as SGHRS and CDR2 as YFSETQ. The CDR3 is CASSRVGQAGDEQFF. CDR3 nucleotides: TGCGCCAGCAGCCGCGTGGGACAGGCAGGGGATGAGCAGTTCTTC.

This clone has just one count. The rearrangement joins TRBV5-1 to TRBJ2-7, with D tentatively TRBD1 (5 bases). The CDR3 spans 13 residues. Trimming took off 2 bases at V and 3 bases at J, with 9 bases between the two ends. The germline V gene encodes CDR1 SGHRS and CDR2 YFSETQ. The CDR3 region has the DNA TGCGCCAGCAGCTTACCAGGGCGCTACGAGCAGTACTTC. Amino acid sequence: CASSLPGRYEQYF.

The chain couples TRBV2 to TRBJ2-2, with 7 bases lining up with TRBD2. CDR1 SNHLY and CDR2 FYNNEI come from the germline V gene. Losses at the gene ends were 7 bases for V and 5 bases for J; bases not matched to a gene: 4. There are 13 residues in the CDR3. The CDR3 bases are TGTGCCAGCACGCGGGAGAAAACCGGGGAGCTGTTTTTT. Translated: CASTREKTGELFF.

This chain links TRBV19 with TRBJ1-1; TRBD1 matches 9 bases. CDR1 and CDR2 from the germline V gene are LNHDA and SQIVND (reference sequence). This CDR3 region has 14 residues. J gave up 3 bases and V 3 bases, and 2 bases lay outside the gene matches. CDR3 sequence reads: CASSIRTGDTEAFF. Written as DNA, the CDR3 is TGTGCCAGTAGTATTCGGACAGGGGACACTGAAGCTTTCTTT. Based on the CDR3 plus reference TRBV19 and TRBJ1-1, the full variable domain is DGGITQSPKYLFRKEGQNVTLSCEQNLNHDAMYWYRQDPGQGLRLIYYSQIVNDFQKGDIAEGYSVSREKKESFPLTVTSAQKNPTAFYLCASSIRTGDTEAFFGQGTRLTVV.

The V call is TRBV6-6, the J call TRBJ2-3; D is undetermined. This CDR3 is 16 amino acids long. Germline V lookup: CDR1 MNHNY, CDR2 SVGAGI (reference sequence). Trimming removed 0 bases from V and 5 bases from J, with 15 bases in between. The CDR3, as DNA: TGTGCCAGCAGTTACTCGACCCCTCGCACGGGAGATACGCAGTATTTT. Its translation: CASSYSTPRTGDTQYF.